This is a list of T cell receptor beta chains from one sample in a study of T cells after yellow fever vaccination. TCRdb re-analysed the 5' RACE reads in MiXCR, keeping a single row per CDR3 protein. Altogether 500,000 to 550,000 distinct CDR3 sequences are present, 20% to 25% being singletons, with the ten largest covering less than 20%. The source was PBMCs, collected 21 days after the first yellow fever vaccination. The source is a man aged 18 to 29 who received the YFV17D yellow fever vaccine. CDR3s include the opening cysteine and the closing phenylalanine or tryptophan. D genes are given only for firm matches. Not every row has a clone size; where given, it reads once, few, many or a size class.

>NA|TRBV12-3/TRBV12-4|TRBJ2-1|NA
TGTGCCAGCAGGCGTTATTACAATGAGCAGTTCTTC
CASRRYYNEQFF
>NA|TRBV24-1|TRBJ2-5|NA
TGTGCCACCAGTGATTTGGAGGGGAAGGAGACCCAGTACTTC
CATSDLEGKETQYF
>TRBD1|TRBV7-9|TRBJ1-2|few
TGTGCCAGCAGCTTTCCGGGACAGGAGGTTTGCACCTTC
CASSFPGQEVCTF
>NA|TRBV12-3/TRBV12-4|TRBJ2-1|many
TGTGCCAGCAGTTTTCTCTCCGCGGCTGAGCAGTTCTTC
CASSFLSAAEQFF
>TRBD1|TRBV10-3|TRBJ2-5|few
TGTGCCATCGGCCCAGGGGGCCAAGAGACCCAGTACTTC
CAIGPGGQETQYF
>TRBD1|TRBV4-1|TRBJ1-1|many
TGCGCCAGCAGCCAAGGGGACAGGGTCACTGAAGCTTTCTTT
CASSQGDRVTEAFF
>NA|TRBV5-4|TRBJ1-6|NA
TGTGCCAGCAGCTTGGAGGACAGCGGTAATTCACCCCTCCACTTT
CASSLEDSGNSPLHF
>NA|TRBV6-1|TRBJ2-1|NA
TGTGCCAGCAGAACGGATAGTCGGGCTGAAAGCCAGTCCTACAATGAGCAGTTCTTC
CASRTDSRAESQSYNEQFF
>NA|TRBV5-1|TRBJ2-3|many
TGCGCCAGCAGTCCAACCTCAGATACGCAGTATTTT
CASSPTSDTQYF
>NA|TRBV7-2|TRBJ1-2|NA
TGTGCCAGCAGGGGAGGAAGGCAGGGCTTCGGCTATGGCTACACCTTC
CASRGGRQGFGYGYTF
>NA|TRBV3-1|TRBJ1-4|few
TGTGCCAGCAGCCAATCGGGGGACGGAGGTGAAAAACTGTTTTTT
CASSQSGDGGEKLFF
>NA|TRBV5-5|TRBJ2-7|few
TGTGCCAGCAGCCACCCAGGGACCACCTACGAGCAGTACTTC
CASSHPGTTYEQYF
>NA|TRBV12-3/TRBV12-4|TRBJ2-5|NA
TGTGCCAGCAGTTTCGGGGGGCCTGGAGAGACCCAGTACTTC
CASSFGGPGETQYF
>NA|TRBV4-3|TRBJ1-1|many
TGCGCCAGCAGCCCACTCGAGGGGAAGGGGAACACTGAAGCTTTCTTT
CASSPLEGKGNTEAFF
>NA|TRBV11-2|TRBJ1-1|few
TGTGCCAGCAGCTTAACAGGGTCAGTGAACACTGAAGCTTTCTTT
CASSLTGSVNTEAFF
>NA|TRBV29-1|TRBJ1-1|few
TGCAGCGTCGCCCGACAGAACACTGAAGCTTTCTTT
CSVARQNTEAFF
>TRBD2|TRBV25-1|TRBJ2-3|NA
TGTGCCAGCAGTTCAGCGGGAGTCACCGATACGCAGTATTTT
CASSSAGVTDTQYF
>NA|TRBV27|TRBJ1-2|few
TGTGCCAGCAGTAAGCGAGTTAACGCGGTCTTTTGGGGCTACACCTTC
CASSKRVNAVFWGYTF
>TRBD1|TRBV2|TRBJ2-5|few
TGTGCCAGCTACAACAGGGGAGAGACCCAGTACTTC
CASYNRGETQYF
>NA|TRBV11-2|TRBJ2-3|few
TGTGCCAGCAGAACTACGACAGGAAAACAAGATACGCAGTATTTT
CASRTTTGKQDTQYF
>TRBD1|TRBV7-2|TRBJ2-7|few
TGTGCCAGCAGCTCCCACCGGGACAGGTACTTC
CASSSHRDRYF
>NA|TRBV20-1|TRBJ1-2|NA
TGCAGTGCTAGAGGTGCGGGGAACCTCTATGGCTACACCTTC
CSARGAGNLYGYTF
>TRBD1|TRBV7-2|TRBJ2-2|medium-sized
TGTGCCAGCAGCTTAGTAGGGGGCGCGAACACCGGGGAGCTGTTTTTT
CASSLVGGANTGELFF
>NA|TRBV5-4|TRBJ1-1|few
TGTGCCAGCAGCTTGTACAGTACTGAAGCTTTCTTT
CASSLYSTEAFF
>NA|TRBV27|TRBJ1-4|NA
TGTGCCAGCAGTTTATCACCAGCACAGATTAATGAAAAACTGTTTTTT
CASSLSPAQINEKLFF
>NA|TRBV28|TRBJ2-4|NA
TGTGCCAGCAACACCCCAGGGTATACCAAAAACATTCAGTACTTC
CASNTPGYTKNIQYF
>NA|TRBV7-2|TRBJ2-2|NA
TGTGCCAGCAGCTTGGTCGGGACTCAGAACACCGGGGAGCTGTTTTTT
CASSLVGTQNTGELFF
>NA|TRBV20-1|TRBJ2-3|NA
TGCAGTGCTCCCGGAGCGGTCACAGATACGCAGTATTTT
CSAPGAVTDTQYF
>TRBD1|TRBV20-1|TRBJ2-2|NA
TGCAGTGCTCAACAGGGGAGTGGGACCGGGGAGCTGTTTTTT
CSAQQGSGTGELFF
>NA|TRBV19|TRBJ1-1|NA
TGTGCCAGTAGTATGCGGGGAAATGGAAACACTGAAGCTTTCTTT
CASSMRGNGNTEAFF
>TRBD2|TRBV7-2|TRBJ2-3|few
TGTGCCAGCAGCCCTCGTAGCGGGGCCCAGGGCACAGATACGCAGTATTTT
CASSPRSGAQGTDTQYF
>NA|TRBV6-2/TRBV6-3|TRBJ1-5|NA
TGTGCCAGCAGTAGGATGGGGCTAAATCAGCCCCAGCATTTT
CASSRMGLNQPQHF
>NA|TRBV6-1|TRBJ2-1|few
TGTGCCAGCAGTGGGACTAACTACAATGAGCAGTTCTTC
CASSGTNYNEQFF
>NA|TRBV6-1|TRBJ2-5|NA
TGTGCCAGCAGGACTTTTGCATCGACGGGAGAGACCCAGTACTTC
CASRTFASTGETQYF
>NA|TRBV12-3/TRBV12-4|TRBJ2-3|NA
TGTGCCAGCAGTCAAGTCATATCTAGCACAGATACGCAGTATTTT
CASSQVISSTDTQYF
>TRBD2|TRBV4-1|TRBJ2-5|few
TGCGCCAGCAGCCAAGCGGCGCTAGCGGGGGGCGGGCGAGAGACCCAGTACTTC
CASSQAALAGGGRETQYF
>TRBD1|TRBV12-5|TRBJ2-2|few
TGTGCTAGTGGTCGAGGGGGCGACACCGGGGAGCTGTTTTTT
CASGRGGDTGELFF
>NA|TRBV7-8|TRBJ2-1|NA
TGTGCCAGCAGCTTAAGTGCTAGAGGCAATGAGCAGTTCTTC
CASSLSARGNEQFF
>NA|TRBV3-1|TRBJ2-2|few
TGTGCCAGCAGCGGCGAGGGGTTCACCGGGGAGCTGTTTTTT
CASSGEGFTGELFF
>NA|TRBV20-1|TRBJ2-3|few
TGCAGTGCTGGGAGGGGGCGCACAGATACGCAGTATTTT
CSAGRGRTDTQYF
>TRBD2|TRBV12-3/TRBV12-4|TRBJ2-3|many
TGTGCCAGCAGCCCCGGGGACTACCACACAGATACGCAGTATTTT
CASSPGDYHTDTQYF
>NA|TRBV10-2|TRBJ2-2|NA
TGCGCCAGCAGTGAGTCGATCTTTGCCGGGGAGCTGTTTTTT
CASSESIFAGELFF
>NA|TRBV6-1|TRBJ1-4|NA
TGTGCCAGCAGTGAGGGGATGAGATGGGAAAAACTGTTTTTT
CASSEGMRWEKLFF
>TRBD2|TRBV5-1|TRBJ2-5|few
TGCGCCAGCAGCTGGGGAGGGGCGGGTCTAGAGACCCAGTACTTC
CASSWGGAGLETQYF
>NA|TRBV9|TRBJ1-3|NA
TGTGCCAGCAGCGTAGGATCGGGAGTAGCTCGAAACACCATATATTTT
CASSVGSGVARNTIYF